Following are 28 T cell receptor beta chains from one sample sequenced in a study of blood T cell repertoires in COVID-19 (dated by TCRdb to 2020 to 2021). Library preparation used the immunoSEQ multiplex PCR assay. TCRdb mirrors the immuneACCESS table, restricted to in-frame sequences. Some clones are absent from its copies; in checked studies, under half trace to an unresolved V gene, and the reason for the others is unknown. The sample table contains about 140,000 clones; only one count was recorded for 60% to 80% of them. The ten largest make up approximately 9% of the sample. Sequences were obtained from peripheral blood. Every receptor here comes from a woman in her forties or fifties with active or convalescent COVID-19.

The rearrangement links TRBV29-1 to TRBJ2-7; unclear D gene. CDR3 length: 16 amino acids. Between the trimmed V and J ends, which lost 1 base and 1 base, there was a span of 17 bases. Germline assignment: CDR1 SQVTM and CDR2 ANQGSEA. The CDR3 sequence is CSVEVQRHDISYEQYF. The CDR3 DNA is TGCAGCGTTGAAGTCCAAAGACACGATATTTCCTACGAGCAGTACTTC.

This clone was counted between two and nine times. The chain has TRBV23-1 and TRBJ1-1; 8 bases line up with TRBD1. TRBV23-1 belongs to the ORF category, with a function that is uncertain. The CDR3 totals 15 residues. With V trimmed by 4 bases and J by 3 bases, 7 bases remained unmatched. CDR3 residues: CASSLRTGLHTEAFF. In nucleotides, the CDR3 is TGCGCCAGCAGTCTCCGGACAGGGTTGCACACTGAAGCTTTCTTT.

The chain is built from TRBV30 and TRBJ1-2; the match to TRBD1 covers 11 bases. V lost 1 base and J lost 4; bases outside the gene matches: 5. From germline, CDR1 is GTSNPN and CDR2 SVGIG (reference sequence). CDR3 length: 15 residues. The CDR3, as DNA: TGTGCCTGGAGTGGTCCGGGACAGGGGGTCTATGGCTACACCTTC. This sequence encodes CAWSGPGQGVYGYTF.

A single count supports this clone. The chain has TRBV18 and TRBJ1-2; 8 bases are a match to TRBD1. CDR3 length: 16 residues. J gave up 6 bases and V 3 bases, and 12 bases lay outside the gene matches. Looked up from germline, CDR1 is KGHSH and CDR2 is LQKENI. The CDR3 sequence: CASSPSQGEVSHGYTF. The CDR3 nucleotides read TGTGCCAGCTCACCGTCACAGGGGGAGGTCAGCCATGGCTACACCTTC.

V and J are TRBV9 and TRBJ2-3; tentative D call: TRBD2 (6 bases). The CDR3 consists of 14 residues. Germline values: CDR1 SGDLS, CDR2 YYNGEE. V lost 4 bases and J lost 5, with 14 bases in between. CDR3 sequence reads: CASSPGGDIDTQYF. The CDR3 nucleotides are TGTGCCAGCAGCCCAGGAGGGGATATAGATACGCAGTATTTT.

This chain joins TRBV10-3 and TRBJ2-7, with D possibly TRBD1 on 6 matching bases. Trimming took 5 bases from V and 6 from J, leaving 14 bases between them. Germline V CDR1 and CDR2: ENHRY, SYGVKD. This CDR3 is built from 13 residues. CDR3 region: CAISNTGIGEQYF. CDR3 sequence (DNA): TGTGCCATCAGTAATACAGGGATTGGCGAGCAGTACTTC.

This chain joins TRBV7-9 and TRBJ2-1, with a possible D match to TRBD1 (6 bases). Trimming left V 4 bases short and J 7 bases short, with 14 bases between. This CDR3 has 14 residues. Germline V gene lookup returns CDR1 SEHNR and CDR2 FQNEAQ (reference sequence). The CDR3 protein is CASSSQGLENEQFF. The CDR3 DNA reads TGTGCCAGCAGCTCCCAGGGGTTGGAGAATGAGCAGTTCTTC. Full variable domain (missing parts from reference TRBV7-9 and TRBJ2-1): DTGVSQNPRHKITKRGQNVTFRCDPISEHNRLYWYRQTLGQGPEFLTYFQNEAQLEKSRLLSDRFSAERPKGSFSTLEIQRTEQGDSAMYLCASSSQGLENEQFFGPGTRLTVL.

This clone appeared many times. The chain carries TRBV18 and TRBJ1-1, with TRBD1 matching over 10 bases. The CDR3 runs 18 residues. CDR1 is KGHSH, CDR2 LQKENI, per germline. J gave up 4 bases and V 3 bases, and 14 bases lay outside the gene matches. Here the CDR3 reads CASSPGPGQGLQVTEAFF. The CDR3 nucleotides read TGTGCCAGCTCACCTGGCCCGGGACAGGGGTTACAGGTCACTGAAGCTTTCTTT. Full variable domain (remainder filled in from reference TRBV18 and TRBJ1-1): NAGVMQNPRHLVRRRGQEARLRCSPMKGHSHVYWYRQLPEEGLKFMVYLQKENIIDESGMPKERFSAEFPKEGPSILRIQQVVRGDSAAYFCASSPGPGQGLQVTEAFFGQGTRLTVV.

The chain employs TRBV5-6 and TRBJ2-4; D unresolved. This CDR3 has 16 amino acids. The germline V gene has CDR1 SGHDT and CDR2 YYEEEE. V lost 2 bases, J lost 0 bases, and 12 bases lay in between. The DNA for the CDR3 is TGTGCCAGCAGCTTAGACTTAGCCTTAGCCAAAAACATTCAGTACTTC. Translation gives CASSLDLALAKNIQYF.

J is TRBJ2-1 and V is TRBV15; TRBD2 matches 8 bases. V dropped 3 bases and J dropped 6; count of bases not matched to a gene: 4. Germline V CDR1 and CDR2: LNHNV, YYDKDF (reference sequence). The CDR3 loop spans 14 amino acids. DNA of the CDR3: TGTGCCACCAGCAGGGGGACTAGGGGCAATGAGCAGTTCTTC. Its protein product is CATSRGTRGNEQFF. Full variable domain (rest looked up from reference TRBV15 and TRBJ2-1): DAMVIQNPRYQVTQFGKPVTLSCSQTLNHNVMYWYQQKSSQAPKLLFHYYDKDFNNEADTPDNFQSRRPNTSFCFLDIRSPGLGDTAMYLCATSRGTRGNEQFFGPGTRLTVL.

The CDR3 protein is CAWSDHRGLYGYTF. DNA of the CDR3: TGTGCCTGGAGTGACCACAGGGGGCTATATGGCTACACCTTC. The chain carries TRBV30 and TRBJ1-2, with 9 bases fitting TRBD1. This CDR3 has 14 amino acids. The V gene end was trimmed by 1 base and the J gene end by 5 bases; junction bases not matched to a gene: 5. Germline CDR1 and CDR2: GTSNPN and SVGIG (reference sequence).

The sample holds one count of this clone. The rearrangement joins TRBV18 to TRBJ1-4, with 7 nucleotides matching TRBD1. The CDR3 covers 15 residues. The junction had 2 bases not matched to a gene; V was cut back by 2 bases and J by 2 bases. Per germline, CDR1 KGHSH and CDR2 LQKENI. CDR3 in DNA: TGTGCCAGCTCACCAGACAGGGTGACTAATGAAAAACTGTTTTTT. The encoded protein is CASSPDRVTNEKLFF.

The rearrangement joins TRBV7-2 to TRBJ1-5, with D perhaps TRBD1 (6 bases). The germline V gene encodes CDR1 SGHTA and CDR2 FQGNSA. With 0 bases removed from V and 7 bases from J, the gap between germline ends came to 10 bases. This CDR3 contains 14 residues. DNA for the CDR3: TGTGCCAGCAGCTTAGCGCAGGGGCAACAGCCCCAGCATTTT. Its translation: CASSLAQGQQPQHF.

The chain has TRBV27 and TRBJ1-1, with 10 bases lining up with TRBD1. The germline CDR1 and CDR2 sequences are MNHEY and SMNVEV (reference sequence). The ends lost 8 bases at V and 8 bases at J; junction bases unmatched: 5. There are 12 residues in the CDR3. DNA for the CDR3: TGTGCCAGCCTTAGGACAGGGGGGGAAGCTTTCTTT. Its protein product is CASLRTGGEAFF.

V gene TRBV6-5 combines with J gene TRBJ1-4, with D perhaps TRBD1 (6 bases). CDR3 length: 15 residues. The V gene's germline CDR1 is MNHEY and CDR2 SVGAGI. V was pared by 5 bases and J by 4 bases, with 14 bases between. The CDR3 DNA reads as TGTGCCAGCAGTCCTCGACAGGATTTTAATGAAAAACTGTTTTTT. Translation gives CASSPRQDFNEKLFF.

V and J are TRBV6-5 and TRBJ2-7, with D tentatively TRBD1 (6 bases). Germline assignment: CDR1 MNHEY and CDR2 SVGAGI. The CDR3 has 12 amino acids. Trimming stripped 6 bases from V and 4 bases from J, with 10 bases between. The CDR3 bases are TGTGCCAGCAGGGGACATTTGTACGAGCAGTACTTC. This gives the protein CASRGHLYEQYF.

The chain joins TRBV5-4 to TRBJ2-1; 7 bases map to TRBD1. With V trimmed by 7 bases and J by 7 bases, 5 bases remained unmatched. Germline CDR1 and CDR2: SGHNT and YYREEE (reference sequence). The CDR3 covers 12 residues. CDR3 nucleotide sequence: TGTGCCAGCGGCCCACAGGGGAATGAGCAGTTCTTC. Amino acid sequence: CASGPQGNEQFF.

V is TRBV6-1 and J is TRBJ2-3, with 7 nucleotides matching TRBD2. V dropped 2 bases and J dropped 0; count of bases not matched to a gene: 5. This CDR3 comprises 16 residues. Germline lookup yields CDR1 MNHNS and CDR2 SASEGT. CDR3 in DNA: TGTGCCAGCAGTGAACAAGCGGGGCCTAGCACAGATACGCAGTATTTT. It yields the protein CASSEQAGPSTDTQYF.

The V call is TRBV7-9, the J call TRBJ1-6; TRBD1 matches at 9 bases. Germline trimming cut 8 bases from V and 7 bases from J; bases unmatched to any gene: 6. The length of the CDR3 is 14 residues. Germline CDR1 SEHNR, CDR2 FQNEAQ (reference sequence). This chain's CDR3 is CASDLTGGNSPLHF. The CDR3 DNA follows: TGTGCCAGCGACCTCACAGGGGGCAATTCACCCCTCCACTTT.

The chain joins TRBV4-3 to TRBJ2-7, with D possibly being TRBD1 (5 bases). Germline CDR1 reads LGHNA; CDR2 reads YSLEER. Between the trimmed V and J ends, which lost 3 bases and 4 bases, there was a span of 16 bases. The CDR3 extends over 15 amino acids. CDR3 residues: CASSQERGLLYEQYF. The CDR3 region has the DNA TGCGCCAGCAGCCAGGAAAGGGGCCTCCTATACGAGCAGTACTTC.

V and J are TRBV7-3 and TRBJ1-6, with D perhaps matching TRBD1 (6 bases). The CDR3 spans 13 residues. The germline CDR1 and CDR2 sequences are SGHTA and FQGTGA. V was cut by 5 bases and J by 9 bases, with 11 bases left in between. The chain's CDR3 is CASSHDRTSPLHF. In DNA form, the CDR3 reads TGTGCCAGCAGCCATGACAGGACTTCACCCCTCCACTTT. Filled out from reference TRBV7-3 and TRBJ1-6, the complete variable domain reads GAGVSQTPSNKVTEKGKYVELRCDPISGHTALYWYRQSLGQGPEFLIYFQGTGAADDSGLPNDRFFAVRPEGSVSTLKIQRTERGDSAVYLCASSHDRTSPLHFGNGTRLTVT.

This chain uses TRBV4-1 with TRBJ1-3, with TRBD1 identical over 8 bases. The CDR3 has 17 amino acids. Germline V gives CDR1 MGHRA, CDR2 YSYEKL. V gave up 3 bases and J gave up 3 bases; unmatched junction bases: 10. The CDR3 DNA is TGCGCCAGCAGCCACGATGCCCTCGGACAGGGTGGAAACACCATATATTTT. This translates into CASSHDALGQGGNTIYF.

This chain connects TRBV6-5 to TRBJ2-7, with D perhaps TRBD2 (7 bases). Germline V CDR1 and CDR2: MNHEY, SVGAGI. V lost 6 bases and J 1 base, leaving 16 bases between the germline ends. CDR3 length: 15 residues. The chain's CDR3 is CASSRGASFSYEQYF. The CDR3 DNA reads TGTGCCAGCAGCCGGGGGGCCTCGTTTTCCTACGAGCAGTACTTC.

This clone was recorded only once. This sequence joins TRBV19 and TRBJ1-1; weak D call: TRBD1 (5 bases). V was cut by 7 bases and J by 3 bases, with 9 bases left in between. This CDR3 spans 12 amino acids. Germline CDR1 LNHDA, CDR2 SQIVND (reference sequence). CDR3 coding DNA: TGTGCCAGTAAGACAGCTTACACTGAAGCTTTCTTT. It codes for CASKTAYTEAFF.

As regards this clone: Other DNA sequences from this sample encode an identical CDR3 as well. The chain employs TRBV7-2 and TRBJ2-6; D is uncertain. Germline CDR1 SGHTA, CDR2 FQGNSA. V was pared by 1 base and J by 4 bases, with 8 bases between. This CDR3 is built from 15 residues. The CDR3 protein is CASSLGGAGANVLTF. DNA of the CDR3: TGTGCCAGCAGCTTAGGAGGAGCCGGGGCCAACGTCCTGACTTTC.

The genes are TRBV5-5 and TRBJ2-3; 7 positions agree with TRBD2. The germline V gene has CDR1 SGHKS and CDR2 YYEKEE (reference sequence). The V and J ends lost 6 bases and 2 bases, in that order; junction bases with no gene match: 21. There are 19 residues in the CDR3. CDR3 DNA sequence: TGTGCCAGCATCTTACGTGGGATGCTAGCGGTCACCCTCACAGATACGCAGTATTTT. Its translation is CASILRGMLAVTLTDTQYF. Drawing the rest from reference TRBV5-5 and TRBJ2-3, the complete variable domain is DAGVTQSPTHLIKTRGQQVTLRCSPISGHKSVSWYQQVLGQGPQFIFQYYEKEERGRGNFPDRFSARQFPNYSSELNVNALLLGDSALYLCASILRGMLAVTLTDTQYFGPGTRLTVL.

The rearrangement links TRBV12-1 to TRBJ2-7; the table's D call of TRBD1 was not tested on the DNA. TRBV12-1 is termed a pseudogene. This CDR3 is 13 amino acids long. CDR3 loop: CASSCIGTGWQYF. DNA of the CDR3: TGTGCCAGCAGCTGTATCGGGACAGGGTGGCAGTACTTC.

The rearrangement joins TRBV21-1 to TRBJ2-1; the table gives TRBD2 as D, unverified against the DNA. TRBV21-1 is classified as a pseudogene. The CDR3 is made up of 16 amino acids. The CDR3 spells CASSKAARRNYNEQFF. CDR3 bases: TGTGCCAGCAGCAAAGCGGCGCGGCGGAACTACAATGAGCAGTTCTTC.